Each of the 23 T cell receptor beta chains below was sequenced from the same sample in a study of response to subunit inactivated influenza vaccine (dated by TCRdb to 2016 to 2018). Library prep was done by RT-PCR. Sequencing was carried out with an Illumina HiSeq 2500. In TCRdb, the public reads were trimmed at Q25 with fastp and aligned with MiXCR, with productive beta chains retained. Entries are consolidated by CDR3 protein sequence, retaining the most common genes and DNA. A total of 700,000 to 900,000 distinct CDR3 sequences appear in this sample, 21% of them only once. The top ten hold roughly a tenth of the sample. The sample consisted of PBMCs from blood, taken around 5 days after vaccination. The origin of the receptors is a man aged 50 to 59 who received an inactivated influenza vaccine. Donor details come from another sample of the same person, matched by shared clones.

The rearrangement uses TRBV5-1 and TRBJ2-7; TRBD2 might be the D (5 bases). Germline V lookup: CDR1 SGHRS, CDR2 YFSETQ. Trimming removed 0 bases from V and 6 bases from J, with 19 bases in between. The CDR3 sequence is 16 residues long. The CDR3 here is CASSLDTIGESGEQYF. Written as DNA, the CDR3 is TGCGCCAGCAGCTTGGATACTATCGGGGAGAGTGGCGAGCAGTACTTC.

This clonotype was picked up a small number of times. The chain carries TRBV11-2 and TRBJ2-4; TRBD2 matches at 15 bases. The ends lost 5 bases at V and 8 bases at J; junction bases unmatched: 7. CDR3 size: 16 residues. The germline V gene has CDR1 SGHAT and CDR2 FQNNGV. CDR3 sequence (DNA): TGTGCCAGCAGCCACCGGACTAGCGGGGGGGCTGACATTCAGTACTTC. Its translation: CASSHRTSGGADIQYF.

The rearrangement joins TRBV4-3 to TRBJ2-7, with a possible D match to TRBD1 (5 bases). CDR1 is LGHNA, CDR2 YSLEER, per germline. Trimming pared 5 bases from V and 1 base from J, leaving 9 bases between. This CDR3 contains 13 residues. The CDR3 DNA is TGCGCCAGCAGCGAACAGGCGTCCTACGAGCAGTACTTC. It translates to CASSEQASYEQYF.

This clonotype was seen more than once but under ten times. V and J are TRBV29-1 and TRBJ2-1, with 7 bases matching TRBD1. The CDR3 spans 14 residues. CDR1 and CDR2 (germline): SQVTM, ANQGSEA. V was clipped by 6 bases and J by 3 bases; unmatched bases: 8. CDR3 sequence reads: CSVTGLQFYNEQFF. The CDR3 DNA reads TGCAGCGTGACAGGGCTACAATTCTACAATGAGCAGTTCTTC.

This clonotype appeared a few times. The chain recombines TRBV20-1 with TRBJ2-1; D uncertain. The CDR3 runs 14 residues. The V end was cut by 3 bases, the J end by 0 bases, with 9 bases between. From germline, CDR1 is DFQATT and CDR2 SNEGSKA (reference sequence). CDR3 loop: CSASLRRSYNEQFF. The CDR3, as DNA: TGCAGTGCTAGCCTCCGGCGCTCCTACAATGAGCAGTTCTTC.

This clonotype was observed at least ten times. This rearrangement joins TRBV4-2 to TRBJ2-5; D possibly corresponds to TRBD1 (6 bases). The V gene's germline CDR1 is LGHNA and CDR2 YNFKEQ. This CDR3 is built from 15 residues. Deletions cut 0 bases from V and 2 bases from J, with 10 bases between. The CDR3 reads CASSQDRGSQETQYF. As DNA, the CDR3 is TGTGCCAGCAGCCAAGACAGGGGTAGTCAAGAGACCCAGTACTTC.

V is TRBV18 and J is TRBJ2-7; D may be TRBD1 (6 bases). V shed 3 bases and J shed 0 bases, with 18 bases lying between them. In germline, CDR1 is KGHSH, CDR2 LQKENI. The CDR3 loop spans 17 amino acids. The CDR3 nucleotides are TGTGCCAGCTCACCGTCTGATGGTCAGGGGCTCTCCTACGAGCAGTACTTC. It specifies CASSPSDGQGLSYEQYF. The variable domain in full, completed from reference TRBV18 and TRBJ2-7, reads NAGVMQNPRHLVRRRGQEARLRCSPMKGHSHVYWYRQLPEEGLKFMVYLQKENIIDESGMPKERFSAEFPKEGPSILRIQQVVRGDSAAYFCASSPSDGQGLSYEQYFGPGTRLTVT.

This chain uses TRBV28 with TRBJ2-2; D is unresolved. V was clipped by 8 bases and J by 6 bases, with 13 bases between them. The CDR3 contains 13 residues. The V gene's germline CDR1 is MDHEN and CDR2 SYDVKM. The CDR3 sequence is CASAEGWSGELFF. In nucleotides, the CDR3 is TGTGCCAGCGCGGAAGGGTGGTCCGGGGAGCTGTTTTTT. Together with reference TRBV28 and TRBJ2-2, the CDR3 gives the full variable domain: DVKVTQSSRYLVKRTGEKVFLECVQDMDHENMFWYRQDPGLGLRLIYFSYDVKMKEKGDIPEGYSVSREKKERFSLILESASTNQTSMYLCASAEGWSGELFFGEGSRLTVL.

The genes are TRBV18 and TRBJ2-6; no firm D call. Germline loops: CDR1 KGHSH, CDR2 LQKENI. The CDR3 loop spans 16 amino acids. Deletions cut 4 bases from V and 1 base from J, with 11 bases between. The CDR3, as DNA: TGTGCCAGCTCACTGCGCGCCCTGTCTGGGGCCAACGTCCTGACTTTC. It encodes CASSLRALSGANVLTF.

The chain links TRBV6-2 or TRBV6-3 to TRBJ1-1, with D perhaps TRBD1 (6 bases). Looked up from germline, CDR1 is MNHEY and CDR2 is SVGEGT. V was cut by 5 bases and J by 8 bases, with 12 bases left in between. The CDR3 spans 12 residues. The CDR3 is CASSQGTREAFF. The CDR3 DNA reads as TGTGCCAGCAGTCAAGGGACAAGAGAAGCTTTCTTT.

The sample holds a few counts of this clonotype. This chain joins TRBV20-1 and TRBJ2-3; 11 bases align to TRBD2. Germline loops: CDR1 DFQATT, CDR2 SNEGSKA (reference sequence). The V segment lost 3 bases and the J segment 5 bases; nucleotides outside the gene matches: 7. The CDR3 spans 15 residues. In DNA form, the CDR3 reads TGCAGTGCTAGCCGGCTAGCGGGGGGTCTAGATACGCAGTATTTT. Its protein product is CSASRLAGGLDTQYF.

The V and J genes are TRBV7-9 and TRBJ2-3, with 7 bases lining up with TRBD2. CDR3 length: 16 amino acids. Trimming removed 3 bases from V and 1 base from J; junction bases left unmatched: 7. The germline V gene has CDR1 SEHNR and CDR2 FQNEAQ (reference sequence). The CDR3, as DNA: TGTGCCAGCAGCTTTGAGGGAGGGCGAGGCACAGATACGCAGTATTTT. Translating it yields CASSFEGGRGTDTQYF.

The CDR3 spells CSATAPGRTNEKLFF. For the CDR3, the DNA is TGCAGTGCTACCGCCCCAGGGAGGACTAATGAAAAACTGTTTTTT. The chain has TRBV20-1 and TRBJ1-4; maybe TRBD1 (5 bases). Germline assignment: CDR1 DFQATT and CDR2 SNEGSKA (reference sequence). The CDR3 sequence is 15 residues long. V was trimmed by 4 bases and J by 2 bases, leaving 14 bases between them.

The genes are TRBV5-6 and TRBJ2-5; 10 nucleotides agree with TRBD2. CDR3 size: 16 residues. Germline trimming cut 1 base from V and 1 base from J; bases unmatched to any gene: 4. Germline CDR1 and CDR2: SGHDT and YYEEEE. CDR3 sequence reads: CASSLFLAGVQETQYF. Here the CDR3 DNA reads TGTGCCAGCAGCTTGTTTCTAGCGGGGGTCCAAGAGACCCAGTACTTC.

This clonotype has ten or more counts. The chain recombines TRBV29-1 with TRBJ2-7, with 7 bases aligning to TRBD1. The ends lost 7 bases at V and 2 bases at J; junction bases unmatched: 11. CDR3 length: 14 amino acids. Germline CDR1 reads SQVTM; CDR2 reads ANQGSEA. CDR3 region: CSGTFRGRPYEQYF. CDR3 nucleotides: TGCAGCGGGACTTTTAGGGGGCGACCCTACGAGCAGTACTTC.

Only a few counts were recorded for this clonotype. The chain recombines TRBV29-1 with TRBJ2-1; either TRBD1 or TRBD2 may supply D (6 bases each). Between the trimmed V and J ends, which lost 7 bases and 6 bases, there was a span of 16 bases. CDR3 length equals 13 residues. Germline V gives CDR1 SQVTM, CDR2 ANQGSEA. CDR3: CSEMGGSSNEQFF. In DNA, the CDR3 is TGCAGCGAGATGGGGGGCTCTAGCAATGAGCAGTTCTTC.

The table lists this clonotype with a few counts. This chain links TRBV29-1 with TRBJ1-1; 8 bases fit TRBD1. CDR3 length: 13 residues. V dropped 6 bases and J dropped 3; count of bases not matched to a gene: 6. CDR1 SQVTM and CDR2 ANQGSEA come from the germline V gene. The CDR3 spells CSVRGRGDTEAFF. CDR3 coding DNA: TGCAGCGTCAGGGGGCGCGGGGACACTGAAGCTTTCTTT.

This clonotype occurred a few times. This chain joins TRBV12-3 or TRBV12-4 and TRBJ2-1; 9 nucleotides line up with TRBD2. The CDR3 extends over 14 amino acids. The V segment lost 3 bases and the J segment 6 bases; nucleotides outside the gene matches: 3. The CDR3 loop reads CASSFWREGNEQFF. The CDR3 DNA follows: TGTGCCAGCAGTTTTTGGCGGGAGGGCAATGAGCAGTTCTTC.

This clonotype came up many times. The rearrangement links TRBV7-9 to TRBJ1-1; 7 bases map to TRBD1. V gave up 5 bases and J gave up 4 bases; unmatched junction bases: 7. The germline V gene has CDR1 SEHNR and CDR2 FQNEAQ (reference sequence). The CDR3 extends over 14 amino acids. CDR3 DNA sequence: TGTGCCAGCAGCGAACAGGGGTTTGCCACTGAAGCTTTCTTT. Residues: CASSEQGFATEAFF.

The gene calls are TRBV20-1 and TRBJ2-1; 12 bases agree with TRBD2. Trimming removed 1 base from V and 0 bases from J; junction bases left unmatched: 4. This CDR3 spans 17 amino acids. The germline V gene has CDR1 DFQATT and CDR2 SNEGSKA (reference sequence). The DNA for the CDR3 is TGCAGTGCTAGAGGGACTAGCGGGGTCCACTCCTACAATGAGCAGTTCTTC. Protein product: CSARGTSGVHSYNEQFF.

This clonotype was picked up a small number of times. The genes are TRBV12-3 or TRBV12-4 and TRBJ2-1, with D possibly TRBD2 on 5 matching bases. The CDR3 loop spans 14 amino acids. V lost 7 bases and J lost 3, with 13 bases in between. This CDR3 reads CASMGGGLYNEQFF. For the CDR3, the DNA is TGTGCCAGCATGGGTGGAGGCCTCTACAATGAGCAGTTCTTC.

This clonotype appeared a few times. The V gene is TRBV28, the J gene TRBJ1-4; D uncertain. Germline lookup yields CDR1 MDHEN and CDR2 SYDVKM. V shed 2 bases and J shed 0 bases, with 10 bases lying between them. The CDR3 consists of 16 residues. CDR3 protein: CASSLNGPSTNEKLFF. CDR3 coding DNA: TGTGCCAGCAGTTTAAACGGGCCCTCAACTAATGAAAAACTGTTTTTT. Drawing the rest from reference TRBV28 and TRBJ1-4, the complete variable domain is DVKVTQSSRYLVKRTGEKVFLECVQDMDHENMFWYRQDPGLGLRLIYFSYDVKMKEKGDIPEGYSVSREKKERFSLILESASTNQTSMYLCASSLNGPSTNEKLFFGSGTQLSVL.

In this sample, this clonotype turned up many times. The rearrangement uses TRBV29-1 and TRBJ1-1; D may be TRBD1 (5 bases). CDR3 length equals 13 residues. Trimming stripped 3 bases from V and 5 bases from J, with 13 bases between. Per the germline V gene, CDR1 is SQVTM and CDR2 is ANQGSEA. In DNA form, the CDR3 reads TGCAGCGTTGAGGGGAACAGGCAAACTGAAGCTTTCTTT. Its translation is CSVEGNRQTEAFF.